This TCR beta chain was sequenced in a study of T cell responses to AZD1222 COVID-19 vaccine (dated by TCRdb to the early 2020s). Some background on the complete study: Because spike-specific TCR depth and breadth did not differ between the two schedules, AZD1222 recipients who got a second dose at roughly 4 weeks were pooled with those who got a second dose at roughly 12 weeks. A total of 230 or so trial participants underwent TCR sequencing, of whom roughly 210 received two doses of AZD1222 and approximately 25 received two doses of the MenACWY control vaccine. Trial participants were enrolled by age into 18-55, 56-69 and 70-plus year subgroups, with around 140, 26 and 57 TCR-sequenced participants respectively. Overall results and qualifications from the work: Spike-specific TCR breadth and depth rose significantly after two AZD1222 doses compared with day 0 and with MenACWY recipients. In the small 56-69-year group, the increase in depth fell short of significance, most likely because of low power. CD4 TCRs associated with the vaccine covered the entire spike protein, and the dominant responses were in regions 160-218 and 743-854. No day 14 peak-response samples were available, so repertoires were characterized only after the peak T cell response. Participants were mostly white British and included more females than males, and it was suggested by the authors that clonal diversity may have been underestimated. Nearly half of unique spike-specific TCRs reportedly recognized epitopes outside regions mutated in the B.1.351 and B.1.1.7 variants. Only five to seven AZD1222 recipients were SARS-CoV-2 seropositive at baseline, limiting conclusions about previously exposed vaccinees.

The time point tag for this specimen amounts to: baseline before first vaccination. Vaccinee samples came from UK trials COV001 and COV002, including a single-blind randomized controlled phase 2/3 trial of AZD1222 (ChAdOx1 nCoV-19) in healthy adults. For TCRbeta chain sequencing, PBMC samples from trial participants were taken at day 0 and at day 28 after the second dose. About this clone itself: Its antigen has not been determined. Base qualities were left out, and no much larger clone turns up one base away.

The CDR3 regions of human TCRbeta chains were subjected to immunosequencing. As for how the authors treated the data: Repertoire TCRs were matched against a reference library of SARS-CoV-2-specific TCRs generated with the MIRA antigen-specificity platform. Breadth was defined as the fraction of unique TCRs that were SARS-CoV-2-associated. Depth was defined as the fraction of total T cells that were SARS-CoV-2-associated. Using the MIRA data, each spike-specific TCR was mapped to the spike region that the TCR reacts to and placed in a CD4 or CD8 class. Log10-transformed breadth and depth values were compared by one-way ANOVA with Sidak's multiple comparisons tests. Here the immuneACCESS table is served through TCRdb, limited to in-frame sequences with V and J called. Missing clones are a known gap in these copies; in checked studies unresolved V genes cover under half, and the rest lacks a known reason. V and J calls and clone size come straight from that table; D and trimming were deduced from the DNA. The sample table contains roughly 200,000 clones; only one count was recorded for around nine tenths of them. The ten largest make up around 8% of the sample.

Counted from cysteine to phenylalanine, this CDR3 has 16 amino acids. Left in the record is the CDR3 DNA by itself, 48 bases read in frame from the first base. CDR1 is given as SGHTA and CDR2 as FQGNSA, both from the germline V gene. Relative to germline, V is 1 base shorter and J is 0 bases shorter, with 10 bases between their ends. The receptor was isolated from an adult in good health. Material: peripheral blood, obtained on day 0 of AZD1222 vaccination. Recombination joined TRBV7-2 with TRBJ1-3, and the D gene may be TRBD1, 5 bases matching. The nucleotide sequence is given as TGTGCCAGCAGCTTAGGACAGCTCCTCTCTGGAAACACCATATATTTT. This is translated as CASSLGQLLSGNTIYF. Here the CDR3 is joined to the reference TRBV7-2 and TRBJ1-3 genes, and the full variable domain is: GAGVSQSPSNKVTEKGKDVELRCDPISGHTALYWYRQSLGQGLEFLIYFQGNSAPDKSGLPSDRFSAERTGGSVSTLTIQRTQQEDSAVYLCASSLGQLLSGNTIYFGEGSWLTVV.